These T cell receptor beta chains were read from a single sample in a study of Ad26.COV2.S vaccination and SARS-CoV-2 variants. Data came from immunoSEQ multiplex PCR; TCRdb stores just in-frame clones and leaves some out. The table lists about 350,000 clones, under 95% of them singletons. Material: peripheral blood, obtained after recovery from COVID-19. All receptors come from a human donor who had recovered from COVID-19. CDR3s leave out the opening cysteine and the closing phenylalanine or tryptophan.

>TRBV4-1|TRBJ1-2|14
ASSPHISRGPLGYT
>TRBV19|TRBJ2-3|10
ASSPSTDTQY
>TRBV9|TRBJ1-2|16
ASSVDDGGRHFNYGYT
>TRBV5-6|TRBJ2-2|11
ASSFTSHGELF
>TRBV6-5|TRBJ1-1|12
ASSPQGMNTEAF
>TRBV27|TRBJ2-7|9
ASAGTAKTY
>TRBV7-9|TRBJ2-1|15
ASSLKGEGVAYNEQF
>TRBV5-6|TRBJ2-3|15
ASSFASLAGGPDTQY
>TRBV6-1|TRBJ1-4|15
ASSDTPGGRRDEKLF
>TRBV4-1|TRBJ1-2|13
ASSQDPGANYGYT
>TRBV27|TRBJ1-2|15
ASRDGGGVVPDYGYT
>TRBV7-2|TRBJ1-1|10
ASSLAGGEAF
>TRBV6-2/TRBV6-3|TRBJ1-2|9
ASSQGKGYT
>TRBV5-4|TRBJ2-1|10
ASSLTPYEQF
>TRBV5-1|TRBJ1-1|13
ASSLEQGARAEAF
>TRBV7-2|TRBJ2-1|12
ASSLGTGNLPQF
>TRBV7-2|TRBJ2-5|11
ASSLEDTGTQY
>TRBV6-5|TRBJ1-4|13
ASSYPGTGREKLF
>TRBV7-2|TRBJ1-5|10
ASSLGEQPQH
>TRBV5-1|TRBJ1-4|13
ASSGTGTTNEKLF
>TRBV20-1|TRBJ2-7|12
SASVTSGLYEQY
>TRBV2|TRBJ1-2|9
ASSDQYGYT
>TRBV14|TRBJ1-1|14
ASSPPGTAMNTEAF
>TRBV25-1|TRBJ1-6|12
ASSEPGQLFPLH
>TRBV12-5|TRBJ1-6|17
ASGLGDRHFSSYNSPLH
>TRBV18|TRBJ1-1|12
ASSPEVSRTEAF
>TRBV5-4|TRBJ1-2|11
ASFRRVEHGYT
>TRBV27|TRBJ1-1|12
ASNQLSMNTEAF
>TRBV27|TRBJ2-3|11
ATGTGATDTQY
>TRBV7-2|TRBJ1-1|12
ASSPDRGWAEAF
>TRBV7-8|TRBJ1-6|13
ASSLNRGLNSPLH
>TRBV2|TRBJ2-1|12
ASTRTAVGNEQF
>TRBV13|TRBJ1-2|13
ASSQFRGYLYGYT
>TRBV4-1|TRBJ2-7|14
ASSPLGGTSAYEQY
>TRBV11-2|TRBJ1-4|14
ASSLDDRATNEKLF
>TRBV3-1/TRBV3-2|TRBJ2-5|13
ASSAGQGRVETQY